The 14 T cell receptor beta chains below come from one sample, sequenced in a study of CD8 T cells in ankylosing spondylitis. TCRdb passed the 5' RACE reads through MiXCR, listing each CDR3 protein once. The table shows under 150,000 distinct CDR3 sequences, with 6.5% to 8.5% occurring only once. The specimen was synovial fluid, either unsorted or a sorted T cell fraction (not recorded which). Receptors were obtained from a male donor with ankylosing spondylitis.

This clonotype showed up just a few times. This sequence joins TRBV9 and TRBJ2-1, with D unclear. The germline V and J ends were trimmed by 1 base and 0 bases, with 8 bases remaining between them. This CDR3 has 15 residues. Per germline, CDR1 SGDLS and CDR2 YYNGEE. Here the CDR3 DNA reads TGTGCCAGCAGCGTAAGTACCAGCTCCTACAATGAGCAGTTCTTC. This sequence encodes CASSVSTSSYNEQFF.

The chain couples TRBV28 to TRBJ2-7; D may correspond to TRBD1 or TRBD2 (5 bases each). CDR3 size: 14 residues. Trimming stripped 4 bases from V and 5 bases from J, with 15 bases between. CDR1 and CDR2 (germline): MDHEN, SYDVKM. Written as DNA, the CDR3 is TGTGCCAGCAGTTCAGGGACCGGGAAACACGAGCAGTACTTC. It is translated as CASSSGTGKHEQYF.

The table lists this clonotype with many counts. V usage is TRBV6-5 and J usage is TRBJ1-5, with D maybe TRBD1 (5 bases). The CDR3 loop spans 12 amino acids. Germline values: CDR1 MNHEY, CDR2 SVGAGI. Trimming cost V 4 bases and J 7 bases, with 8 bases left between them. CDR3 coding DNA: TGTGCCAGCAGTTTTCGGGGGCAGCCCCAGCATTTT. This gives the protein CASSFRGQPQHF.

The chain combines TRBV14 with TRBJ2-7; 10 bases are shared with TRBD2. From germline, CDR1 is SGHDN and CDR2 FVKESK. There are 14 residues in the CDR3. After removal of 4 bases from V and 3 bases from J, the junction contained 3 bases not matched to a gene. The DNA for the CDR3 is TGTGCCAGCAGCCGGACTAGCGGATACTACGAGCAGTACTTC. This codes for CASSRTSGYYEQYF.

This clonotype was counted between two and nine times. V and J are TRBV20-1 and TRBJ2-7; 7 bases map to TRBD1. V trimming: 0 bases; J trimming: 7 bases; junction bases outside the gene matches: 9. Germline V gene data show CDR1 as DFQATT and CDR2 as SNEGSKA (reference sequence). The CDR3 loop spans 14 amino acids. DNA for the CDR3: TGCAGTGCTAGAGATGTATGGGACAGAGAAGAGCAGTACTTC. Encoded protein: CSARDVWDREEQYF.

For this clonotype: A junction boundary mismatches the germline segment, possibly from a read error. The chain recombines TRBV7-9 with TRBJ2-1; a weak D match, TRBD2 (5 bases). CDR3 length: 12 residues. Germline V lookup: CDR1 SEHNR, CDR2 FQNEAQ (reference sequence). CDR3 bases: TGTGCCAGCAGCCCCCTCGCGAAACTAGGCGGCTTC. Translating it yields CASSPLAKLGGF.

This clonotype has just a few counts. This rearrangement joins TRBV28 to TRBJ1-2; D may be TRBD1 (6 bases). CDR1 and CDR2 from the germline V gene are MDHEN and SYDVKM. Between the trimmed V and J ends, which lost 6 bases and 4 bases, there was a span of 18 bases. The CDR3 length is 15 residues. The CDR3 protein is CASSDSYRESYGYTF. CDR3 bases: TGTGCCAGCAGCGATAGTTACAGGGAATCCTATGGCTACACCTTC.

V usage is TRBV15 and J usage is TRBJ2-7, with a weak D call TRBD2 (6 bases). This CDR3 is built from 16 residues. Trimming shortened V by 0 bases and J by 4 bases, and 16 bases separated the two germline ends. The germline V gene has CDR1 LNHNV and CDR2 YYDKDF (reference sequence). The CDR3, as DNA: TGTGCCACCAGCAGAGATCGGGGGAGTGGGTTTTACGAGCAGTACTTC. It codes for CATSRDRGSGFYEQYF.

The sample holds a few counts of this clonotype. The chain is built from TRBV5-5 and TRBJ2-1; D possibly corresponds to TRBD2 (6 bases). The CDR3 sequence is 16 residues long. Germline V gene data show CDR1 as SGHKS and CDR2 as YYEKEE (reference sequence). V was shortened by 2 bases and J by 2 bases, with 14 bases between the two germline ends. In DNA form, the CDR3 reads TGTGCCAGCAGCTTAGGGGCCTCGGGGGCCTACAATGAGCAGTTCTTC. The encoded protein is CASSLGASGAYNEQFF. Variable domain in full (rest from reference TRBV5-5 and TRBJ2-1): DAGVTQSPTHLIKTRGQQVTLRCSPISGHKSVSWYQQVLGQGPQFIFQYYEKEERGRGNFPDRFSARQFPNYSSELNVNALLLGDSALYLCASSLGASGAYNEQFFGPGTRLTVL.

The sample holds many counts of this clonotype. The chain uses TRBV20-1 and TRBJ2-1, with TRBD1 matching over 7 bases. Losses at the gene ends were 4 bases for V and 6 bases for J; bases not matched to a gene: 9. The CDR3 extends over 14 amino acids. CDR1 is DFQATT, CDR2 SNEGSKA, per germline (reference sequence). In DNA, the CDR3 is TGCAGTGCTACACGGGACAGCCTTCGCAATGAGCAGTTCTTC. Translation: CSATRDSLRNEQFF.

This clonotype showed up many times. V is TRBV25-1 and J is TRBJ2-1; the D is unclear. Trimming cost V 0 bases and J 6 bases, with 15 bases left between them. Germline-derived CDR1 and CDR2 are MGHDK and SYGVNS. The CDR3 has 16 amino acids. The CDR3 here is CASSEYKGNSANEQFF. The CDR3 DNA reads TGTGCCAGCAGTGAATATAAAGGAAACTCGGCCAATGAGCAGTTCTTC.

This chain joins TRBV6-5 and TRBJ2-7, with D hard to call. V lost 1 base and J lost 7, with 11 bases in between. The CDR3 length is 13 residues. Germline V gene data show CDR1 as MNHEY and CDR2 as SVGAGI. The CDR3, as DNA: TGTGCCAGCAGTTACTTGGTGGGTGGGGAGCAGTACTTC. Amino acid sequence: CASSYLVGGEQYF.

The rearrangement links TRBV4-3 to TRBJ1-4, with TRBD1 as a possible D gene (5 bases). From germline, CDR1 is LGHNA and CDR2 YSLEER. The CDR3 spans 14 residues. V was trimmed by 4 bases and J by 8 bases, leaving 14 bases between them. CDR3 nucleotides: TGCGCCAGCAGCCTTCCAGGGCGGGGCGAAAAACTGTTTTTT. This gives the protein CASSLPGRGEKLFF.

Points on this clonotype: Being one base from a much bigger clone, this may be a read error. The chain links TRBV20-1 to TRBJ1-5; TRBD1 is a possible D gene (5 bases). Between the trimmed V and J ends, which lost 5 bases and 4 bases, there was a span of 18 bases. Germline values: CDR1 DFQATT, CDR2 SNEGSKA (reference sequence). The CDR3 is made up of 15 amino acids. CDR3: CSAARIWDQNQPQHF. The DNA of the CDR3 is TGCAGTGCTGCCCGTATCTGGGACCAAAATCAGCCCCAGCATTTT.